The T cell receptor beta chain described here comes from a study of T cell repertoires in cytomegalovirus infection. Study as a whole: Indications came from public TCR beta signatures; they pointed to CMV infection and to a matching HLA type. Findings of the study overall: Totalled public TCR beta family frequency picked out people who carried CMV plus the relevant HLA. Ex vivo, HLA-C-restricted CMV-specific TCR beta clonotypes prevailed over the rest of the response.

Comments on this clonotype: Its antigen is currently unknown.

TCRdb fed the reads into MiXCR, producing one record per CDR3 protein. The sample shows 45,000 to 75,000 distinct CDR3 sequences, 25% to 40% of them seen only once. Germline-derived CDR1 and CDR2 are MNHEY and SVGEGT. Trimming took off 6 bases at V and 4 bases at J, with 11 bases between the two ends. The CDR3 runs 13 residues. Sequenced input: PBMCs, sequenced either directly or after in vitro stimulation (not recorded which). The chain has TRBV6-2 or TRBV6-3 and TRBJ2-3; D is undetermined. The clonotype comes from a human donor in good health (CMV status not recorded). Some clones in this sample may be carry-over from other donors' samples. CDR3 sequence reads: CASSLSTADTQYF. The DNA of the CDR3 is TGTGCCAGCAGCCTCTCGACTGCAGATACGCAGTATTTT.